These 16 T cell receptor beta chains were sequenced from one sample in a study of OX40 agonist ivuxolimab in advanced cancers. TCRdb's copy holds only in-frame clones and misses some; the assay was immunoSEQ multiplex PCR. This repertoire shows 25,000 to 35,000 clones, roughly 90% found once; its top ten account for 26%. Here the sequenced sample was CD4+ or CD8+ T cells sorted from blood, taken in a trial of the OX40 agonist ivuxolimab. Source of these receptors: an adult with an advanced solid tumor such as melanoma, head and neck, liver or kidney cancer.

The table lists this clone with a count of one. Other DNA sequences from this sample encode an identical CDR3 as well. J is TRBJ1-1 and V is TRBV28; no clear D gene. Germline values: CDR1 MDHEN, CDR2 SYDVKM. This CDR3 is 13 amino acids long. Trimming cost V 5 bases and J 2 bases, with 9 bases left between them. CDR3 coding DNA: TGTGCCAGCAGTCTCTCTCCTAACACTGAAGCTTTCTTT. The encoded protein is CASSLSPNTEAFF.

The chain combines TRBV29-1 with TRBJ2-6; 7 bases map to TRBD1. From germline, CDR1 is SQVTM and CDR2 ANQGSEA. V was pared by 3 bases and J by 0 bases, with 8 bases of the junction left unmatched. This CDR3 comprises 17 residues. The CDR3 region has the DNA TGCAGCGTTGATTCGGGGACAGCAATCTCTGGGGCCAACGTCCTGACTTTC. Its translation: CSVDSGTAISGANVLTF.

The rearrangement joins TRBV9 to TRBJ2-5; the D is unclear. The V end was cut by 3 bases, the J end by 7 bases, with 10 bases between. Germline CDR1 and CDR2: SGDLS and YYNGEE. The CDR3 is 12 residues long. CDR3 residues: CASSGLKGTQYF. The DNA for the CDR3 is TGTGCCAGCAGCGGACTCAAGGGGACCCAGTACTTC. Full variable domain (missing parts from reference TRBV9 and TRBJ2-5): DSGVTQTPKHLITATGQRVTLRCSPRSGDLSVYWYQQSLDQGLQFLIQYYNGEERAKGNILERFSAQQFPDLHSELNLSSLELGDSALYFCASSGLKGTQYFGPGTRLLVL.

This clone occurred a few times. CDR3 protein: CASASGWGSYEQYF. CDR3 sequence (DNA): TGCGCCAGCGCGTCAGGTTGGGGCTCCTACGAGCAGTACTTC. The chain joins TRBV10-2 to TRBJ2-7; D remains ambiguous. This CDR3 region has 14 residues. V was cut by 8 bases and J by 0 bases, with 14 bases left in between. In germline, CDR1 is WSHSY, CDR2 SAAADI.

The CDR3 protein is CASSLTGGNEQFF. The CDR3 nucleotides are TGCGCCAGCAGCTTGACAGGGGGCAATGAGCAGTTCTTC. The chain uses TRBV5-1 and TRBJ2-1, with 8 bases fitting TRBD1. V gave up 1 base and J gave up 6 bases; unmatched junction bases: 0. Germline-derived CDR1 and CDR2 are SGHRS and YFSETQ. This CDR3 has 13 residues.

The CDR3 nucleotides are TGTGCCACCTCAAATCGGGGTTACAATCAGCCCCAGCATTTT. It yields the protein CATSNRGYNQPQHF. The V call is TRBV19, the J call TRBJ1-5; D remains ambiguous. V lost 10 bases to trimming and J lost 3 bases, with 16 bases between them. The CDR3 has 14 amino acids. Germline V gives CDR1 LNHDA, CDR2 SQIVND (reference sequence).

The chain links TRBV5-6 to TRBJ2-1, with TRBD2 matching 7 bases. The CDR3 is 15 amino acids. CDR1 and CDR2 from the germline V gene are SGHDT and YYEEEE. Losses at the gene ends were 0 bases for V and 8 bases for J; bases not matched to a gene: 8. CDR3: CASSLVEREGYEQFF. CDR3 nucleotide sequence: TGTGCCAGCAGCTTGGTAGAGCGGGAAGGCTATGAGCAGTTCTTC.

This chain joins TRBV6-6 and TRBJ2-2; no clear D. V lost 0 bases and J lost 7, with 9 bases in between. In germline, CDR1 is MNHNY, CDR2 SVGAGI (reference sequence). This CDR3 region has 14 residues. CDR3 in amino acids: CASSYSAANGELFF. Written as DNA, the CDR3 is TGTGCCAGCAGTTACTCGGCAGCAAACGGGGAGCTGTTTTTT.

This clone was recorded once. The V call is TRBV11-2, the J call TRBJ2-7, with D unclear. This CDR3 comprises 13 residues. Germline V gene sequence: CDR1 SGHAT, CDR2 FQNNGV. V lost 1 base to trimming and J lost 4 bases, with 8 bases between them. The CDR3 region has the DNA TGTGCCAGCAGCTTAGCCGGAGCGTACGAGCAGTACTTC. It codes for CASSLAGAYEQYF.

On this clone: It is likely a read error, because the conserved phenylalanine at the end of the CDR3 is missing. The chain links TRBV11-2 to TRBJ1-1; no clear D gene. The V and J ends lost 2 bases and 4 bases respectively, with 11 bases between them. CDR1 SGHAT and CDR2 FQNNGV come from the germline V gene. The CDR3 is 14 amino acids. This chain's CDR3 is CASSLHGVSTEAFL. The CDR3, as DNA: TGTGCCAGCAGCTTACATGGGGTGAGCACTGAAGCTTTCCTT.

The chain is built from TRBV27 and TRBJ1-3; D not resolved. Germline CDR1 MNHEY, CDR2 SMNVEV (reference sequence). Trimming left V 4 bases short and J 0 bases short, with 10 bases between. The CDR3 is made up of 15 amino acids. In DNA, the CDR3 is TGTGCCAGCAGTTCCGGGTCCAGCTCTGGAAACACCATATATTTT. Amino acid sequence: CASSSGSSSGNTIYF.

J is TRBJ2-4 and V is TRBV28; no firm D call. Per the germline V gene, CDR1 is MDHEN and CDR2 is SYDVKM. Between the trimmed V and J ends, which lost 6 bases and 0 bases, there was a span of 9 bases. CDR3 length: 14 amino acids. The CDR3 sequence: CASRSELAKNIQYF. CDR3 sequence (DNA): TGTGCCAGCAGATCCGAGCTAGCCAAAAACATTCAGTACTTC.

A remark on this clone: Sequence at one end of the junction differs from germline and may be a read error. CDR3 coding DNA: TGTGCCTGGGGTGTGATCACAGATACGCAGTATTTT. Translating gives CAWGVITDTQYF. The rearrangement uses TRBV30 and TRBJ2-3, with D hard to call. CDR3 length: 12 residues. Germline CDR1 and CDR2: GTSNPN and SVGIG (reference sequence). The full variable domain, with the rest looked up from reference TRBV30 and TRBJ2-3, is SQTIHQWPATLVQPVGSPLSLECTVEGTSNPNLYWYRQAAGRGLQLLFYSVGIGQISSEVPQNLSASRPQDRQFILSSKKLLLSDSGFYLCAWGVITDTQYFGPGTRLTVL.

The chain uses TRBV27 and TRBJ1-5, with unresolved D. The CDR3 has 12 residues. Trimming took 5 bases from V and 7 from J, leaving 9 bases between them. In germline, CDR1 is MNHEY, CDR2 SMNVEV (reference sequence). In DNA, the CDR3 is TGTGCCAGCAGTACACTGGGGCAGCCCCAGCATTTT. Protein product: CASSTLGQPQHF.

CDR3 sequence (DNA): TGTGCCAGTAGCCTTGGGGCGCTGGCAAGGGGCTACACCTTC. Its translation: CASSLGALARGYTF. V is TRBV19 and J is TRBJ1-2; D possibly corresponds to TRBD1 (5 bases). Germline CDR1 LNHDA, CDR2 SQIVND (reference sequence). This CDR3 has 14 residues. V was shortened by 6 bases and J by 8 bases, with 19 bases between the two germline ends.

V and J are TRBV7-9 and TRBJ2-5, with D maybe TRBD1 (5 bases). The better agreement between TRBJ2-7 and the DNA end casts doubt on the J call. CDR3 length: 15 residues. Germline CDR1 and CDR2: SEHNR and FQNEAQ (reference sequence). The CDR3 loop is CASSGSPRVFYEQYF. The CDR3 nucleotides are TGTGCCAGCAGCGGATCCCCCAGGGTGTTCTACGAGCAGTACTTC.